What follows are 18 T cell receptor beta chains derived from one specimen sequenced in a study of T cell changes during pregnancy in multiple sclerosis (dated by TCRdb to about 2019). Library preparation employed the immunoSEQ multiplex PCR assay. TCRdb took this table from immuneACCESS and kept in-frame rearrangements with V and J called. Such tables lack part of the clones; where checked against another copy, unresolved V genes explain under half of the gap, and the rest is unexplained. The sample table contains more than 55,000 clones; only one count was recorded for 80% to 95% of them. The top ten constitute about 3.7% of the sample. Material: peripheral blood, obtained after pregnancy. These receptor sequences come from a female donor in good health, enrolled as a control in a pregnancy study.

The rearrangement uses TRBV4-3 and TRBJ2-1, with D perhaps TRBD1 (5 bases). V was cut by 3 bases and J by 0 bases, with 6 bases left in between. The V gene's germline CDR1 is LGHNA and CDR2 YSLEER. The CDR3 runs 14 residues. The CDR3 nucleotides are TGCGCCAGCAGCCAGGACACCTCCTACAATGAGCAGTTCTTC. This encodes CASSQDTSYNEQFF.

The rearrangement uses TRBV5-1 and TRBJ2-7; 7 bases agree with TRBD1. CDR3 length: 16 amino acids. V lost 0 bases to trimming and J lost 2 bases; unmatched junction nucleotides: 8. In germline, CDR1 is SGHRS, CDR2 YFSETQ. DNA of the CDR3: TGCGCCAGCAGCTTGGAGTGGGACAGAGAAACCTACGAGCAGTACTTC. Encoded protein: CASSLEWDRETYEQYF. Together with reference TRBV5-1 and TRBJ2-7, the CDR3 gives the full variable domain: KAGVTQTPRYLIKTRGQQVTLSCSPISGHRSVSWYQQTPGQGLQFLFEYFSETQRNKGNFPGRFSGRQFSNSRSEMNVSTLELGDSALYLCASSLEWDRETYEQYFGPGTRLTVT.

The chain carries TRBV19 and TRBJ1-2; D might be TRBD1 (5 bases). Germline V gives CDR1 LNHDA, CDR2 SQIVND (reference sequence). V gave up 6 bases and J gave up 8 bases, with 16 bases separating them. The CDR3 contains 13 residues. In nucleotides, the CDR3 is TGTGCCAGTAGGCCCCAGGGTCTGGGCGGCTACACCTTC. The encoded protein is CASRPQGLGGYTF. Full variable domain (missing parts from reference TRBV19 and TRBJ1-2): DGGITQSPKYLFRKEGQNVTLSCEQNLNHDAMYWYRQDPGQGLRLIYYSQIVNDFQKGDIAEGYSVSREKKESFPLTVTSAQKNPTAFYLCASRPQGLGGYTFGSGTRLTVV.

This chain connects TRBV29-1 to TRBJ1-1; maybe TRBD1 (5 bases). Germline CDR1 is SQVTM and CDR2 is ANQGSEA. The length of the CDR3 is 17 residues. Trimming left V 8 bases short and J 5 bases short, with 30 bases between. Written as DNA, the CDR3 is TGCAGCACGCGTCCGCGCTGGGGCTACTCCCCCAGTACTGAAGCTTTCTTT. This translates into CSTRPRWGYSPSTEAFF. The variable domain in full, completed from reference TRBV29-1 and TRBJ1-1, reads SAVISQKPSRDICQRGTSLTIQCQVDSQVTMMFWYRQQPGQSLTLIATANQGSEATYESGFVIDKFPISRPNLTFSTLTVSNMSPEDSSIYLCSTRPRWGYSPSTEAFFGQGTRLTVV.

This chain connects TRBV19 to TRBJ2-7; TRBD1 is a possible D gene (5 bases). Germline V gene lookup returns CDR1 LNHDA and CDR2 SQIVND (reference sequence). The V end lost 5 bases, the J end lost 5 bases, and 16 bases lay between the germline ends. The CDR3 covers 14 residues. CDR3 sequence: CASSPPSGLHEQYF. CDR3 nucleotide sequence: TGTGCCAGTAGTCCTCCATCAGGGCTACACGAGCAGTACTTC.

This chain uses TRBV16 with TRBJ1-5, with 7 nucleotides matching TRBD1. CDR3 size: 14 residues. The germline CDR1 and CDR2 sequences are KGHSY and FQNENV. With V trimmed by 4 bases and J by 8 bases, 8 bases remained unmatched. CDR3 in amino acids: CASSLQTGSEPQHF. The CDR3, as DNA: TGTGCCAGCAGCCTCCAGACAGGGTCTGAGCCCCAGCATTTT.

The chain is built from TRBV28 and TRBJ2-1; 9 nucleotides line up with TRBD1. Trimming cost V 7 bases and J 7 bases; bases outside gene matches: 11. CDR1 and CDR2 (germline): MDHEN, SYDVKM. This CDR3 has 15 residues. In nucleotides, the CDR3 is TGTGCCAGCATCACGTCCGGGGACAGGGAGAATGAGCAGTTCTTC. This sequence encodes CASITSGDRENEQFF. Drawing the rest from reference TRBV28 and TRBJ2-1, the complete variable domain is DVKVTQSSRYLVKRTGEKVFLECVQDMDHENMFWYRQDPGLGLRLIYFSYDVKMKEKGDIPEGYSVSREKKERFSLILESASTNQTSMYLCASITSGDRENEQFFGPGTRLTVL.

This chain uses TRBV19 with TRBJ1-1; no reliable D call. Trimming pared 3 bases from V and 6 bases from J, leaving 14 bases between. CDR1 and CDR2 from the germline V gene are LNHDA and SQIVND (reference sequence). The CDR3 has 14 residues. The CDR3: CASSMIEVGAEAFF. For the CDR3, the DNA is TGTGCCAGTAGTATGATTGAGGTCGGCGCTGAAGCTTTCTTT.

CDR3 DNA sequence: TGCGCCAGCAGCCACCGAACGCGACAGACGGACATTCAGTACTTC. Translation gives CASSHRTRQTDIQYF. The chain employs TRBV4-1 and TRBJ2-4; D is possibly TRBD1 (5 bases). Trimming took off 3 bases at V and 8 bases at J, with 17 bases between the two ends. The CDR3 consists of 15 residues. Looked up from germline, CDR1 is MGHRA and CDR2 is YSYEKL.

The gene calls are TRBV7-9 and TRBJ2-7, with 7 bases identical to TRBD1. Germline lookup yields CDR1 SEHNR and CDR2 FQNEAQ (reference sequence). V was pared by 5 bases and J by 4 bases, with 5 bases of the junction left unmatched. CDR3 size: 13 residues. DNA for the CDR3: TGTGCCAGCAGCAAGACAGGGAATTACGAGCAGTACTTC. Its protein is CASSKTGNYEQYF.

The chain couples TRBV30 to TRBJ1-5, with D unclear. The germline gives CDR1 GTSNPN, CDR2 SVGIG (reference sequence). The CDR3 runs to 14 residues. Trimming stripped 1 base from V and 5 bases from J, with 12 bases between. The CDR3 loop is CAWSGGGVDQPQHF. The CDR3 region has the DNA TGTGCCTGGAGTGGAGGTGGCGTTGATCAGCCCCAGCATTTT.

This clone showed up just a few times. This chain uses TRBV4-2 with TRBJ2-7; D is perhaps TRBD2 (6 bases). Germline lookup yields CDR1 LGHNA and CDR2 YNFKEQ. CDR3 length: 15 amino acids. Trimming cost V 0 bases and J 5 bases, with 14 bases left between them. Here the CDR3 reads CASSQEEGGANEQYF. The CDR3 nucleotides read TGTGCCAGCAGCCAAGAAGAAGGCGGGGCGAACGAGCAGTACTTC.

The rearrangement uses TRBV7-9 and TRBJ2-7, with D hard to call. The germline CDR1 and CDR2 sequences are SEHNR and FQNEAQ (reference sequence). Trimming shortened V by 5 bases and J by 6 bases, and 11 bases separated the two germline ends. The CDR3 extends over 12 amino acids. The chain's CDR3 is CASSPVSGEQYF. The CDR3 bases are TGTGCCAGCAGCCCCGTCTCGGGCGAGCAGTACTTC.

The chain employs TRBV11-3 and TRBJ2-3; 14 nucleotides align to TRBD2. CDR3 size: 17 residues. V was pared by 1 base and J by 3 bases, with 3 bases of the junction left unmatched. Germline CDR1 SGHNT, CDR2 YENEEA. The CDR3 coding sequence is TGTGCCAGCAGCTTAGGAGGGACTAGCGGGAGTACAGATACGCAGTATTTT. It is translated as CASSLGGTSGSTDTQYF.

The chain uses TRBV21-1 and TRBJ1-5; TRBD1 is the table's D call, not checked against the DNA. TRBV21-1 is termed a pseudogene. The CDR3 length is 19 residues. For the CDR3, the DNA is TGTGCCAGCAGCAAAGTCCCGGGACAGGGAAGATTGAGCAATCAGCCCCAGCATTTT. Translating gives CASSKVPGQGRLSNQPQHF.

The chain combines TRBV29-1 with TRBJ2-7, with 9 bases fitting TRBD1. Germline assignment: CDR1 SQVTM and CDR2 ANQGSEA. The CDR3 sequence is 14 residues long. Trimming removed 3 bases from V and 7 bases from J; junction bases left unmatched: 10. The CDR3 loop reads CSVDRDRDGKEQYF. The CDR3 coding sequence is TGCAGCGTTGACCGGGACAGGGATGGTAAAGAGCAGTACTTC.

The chain has TRBV5-1 and TRBJ2-3, with D possibly matching TRBD2 (7 bases). Germline assignment: CDR1 SGHRS and CDR2 YFSETQ. V was shortened by 1 base and J by 6 bases, with 12 bases between the two germline ends. The CDR3 totals 14 residues. The CDR3 spells CASSLRGGKDTQYF. The CDR3 DNA reads TGCGCCAGCAGCTTGAGGGGGGGTAAGGATACGCAGTATTTT.

The genes are TRBV5-6 and TRBJ2-3, with D perhaps matching TRBD1 (6 bases). Germline loops: CDR1 SGHDT, CDR2 YYEEEE. The CDR3 is 14 residues long. Trimming took 2 bases from V and 3 from J, leaving 10 bases between them. The CDR3 spells CASSLRGGTDTQYF. The CDR3 DNA sequence: TGTGCCAGCAGCTTAAGAGGGGGTACAGATACGCAGTATTTT.